Following are 16 T cell receptor beta chains from one sample sequenced in a study of T cell responses to AZD1222 COVID-19 vaccine (dated by TCRdb to about 2021). The library was produced with the immunoSEQ multiplex PCR assay. TCRdb took this table from immuneACCESS and kept in-frame rearrangements with V and J called. Such tables lack part of the clones; where checked against another copy, unresolved V genes explain under half of the gap, and the rest is unexplained. The sample profile shows tens of thousands of clones; 80% to 90% of them were found once. The biggest ten clones account for around 18% of the sample. The sample's time point, from its label and the paper: about 28 days (+/-7) after the second vaccine dose. The sample was peripheral blood, taken 28 days after the second AZD1222 dose. The receptors stem from an adult who received the AZD1222 COVID-19 vaccine.

The chain uses TRBV4-1 and TRBJ1-2; tentatively, D is TRBD1 (6 bases). Trimming cost V 4 bases and J 8 bases, with 23 bases left between them. CDR1 is MGHRA, CDR2 YSYEKL, per germline. The CDR3 runs 16 residues. The DNA for the CDR3 is TGCGCCAGCAGCCCAGAACCCCGTCAGGGGTCCCACGGCTACACCTTC. It codes for CASSPEPRQGSHGYTF.

The CDR3 sequence: CATSRVVRVNTEAFF. The CDR3 nucleotides read TGTGCCACCAGCAGAGTTGTCAGAGTGAACACTGAAGCTTTCTTT. The genes are TRBV15 and TRBJ1-1; D call uncertain. The V and J ends lost 1 base and 0 bases respectively, with 9 bases between them. Germline V gene data show CDR1 as LNHNV and CDR2 as YYDKDF (reference sequence). The CDR3 extends over 15 amino acids.

The chain recombines TRBV28 with TRBJ1-5; 7 positions agree with TRBD1. Germline trimming cut 2 bases from V and 5 bases from J; bases unmatched to any gene: 15. Germline CDR1 and CDR2: MDHEN and SYDVKM. This CDR3 is 18 amino acids long. The CDR3 protein is CASSLGHNSDRMDQPQHF. CDR3 bases: TGTGCCAGCAGTTTAGGACACAACTCGGACAGGATGGATCAGCCCCAGCATTTT.

This chain joins TRBV7-8 and TRBJ2-7; weak D call: TRBD2 (6 bases). The CDR3 consists of 15 residues. The germline V gene has CDR1 SGHVS and CDR2 FQNEAQ. V was trimmed by 5 bases and J by 5 bases, leaving 19 bases between them. The CDR3 spells CASSIILRGNHEQYF. DNA of the CDR3: TGTGCCAGCAGCATAATCCTTCGGGGGAACCACGAGCAGTACTTC.

This clone was detected only a few times. The chain combines TRBV5-4 with TRBJ2-1; tentative D call: TRBD2 (6 bases). The germline gives CDR1 SGHNT, CDR2 YYREEE (reference sequence). The CDR3 is made up of 15 amino acids. V lost 2 bases to trimming and J lost 2 bases, with 11 bases between them. The CDR3: CASSLSGVAYNEQFF. The CDR3 nucleotides read TGTGCCAGCAGCTTATCGGGGGTTGCCTACAATGAGCAGTTCTTC.

V usage is TRBV30 and J usage is TRBJ1-6; perhaps TRBD1 as D (6 bases). This CDR3 has 13 amino acids. Germline loops: CDR1 GTSNPN, CDR2 SVGIG (reference sequence). Between the trimmed V and J ends, which lost 2 bases and 5 bases, there was a span of 7 bases. DNA of the CDR3: TGTGCCTGGAGTCGGACAGATAATTCACCCCTCCACTTT. Protein: CAWSRTDNSPLHF.

V and J are TRBV5-1 and TRBJ1-1; D remains ambiguous. The germline V and J ends were trimmed by 5 bases and 3 bases, with 11 bases remaining between them. This CDR3 is built from 13 residues. Germline V CDR1 and CDR2: SGHRS, YFSETQ. CDR3 region: CASSSTADTEAFF. The CDR3 nucleotides read TGCGCCAGCAGTTCTACAGCCGACACTGAAGCTTTCTTT.

J is TRBJ1-5 and V is TRBV30; D remains ambiguous. CDR1 and CDR2 (germline): GTSNPN, SVGIG (reference sequence). CDR3 size: 13 residues. The V gene lost 2 bases and the J gene lost 6 bases, with 11 bases spanning the gap. CDR3 amino acids: CAWSQSGVQPQHF. The CDR3 DNA is TGTGCCTGGAGTCAAAGTGGGGTTCAGCCCCAGCATTTT.

The rearrangement uses TRBV12-5 and TRBJ2-1; D call uncertain. Germline CDR1 and CDR2: LGHNT and FRNRAP. There are 12 residues in the CDR3. Trimming took off 7 bases at V and 5 bases at J, with 9 bases between the two ends. CDR3 residues: CASALIDNEQFF. The CDR3 region has the DNA TGTGCTAGTGCCTTAATCGACAATGAGCAGTTCTTC.

This chain links TRBV5-1 with TRBJ2-3; 10 bases are shared with TRBD2. The CDR3 has 15 residues. From germline, CDR1 is SGHRS and CDR2 YFSETQ. Trimming removed 2 bases from V and 2 bases from J; junction bases left unmatched: 2. CDR3 protein: CASSFSGGPTDTQYF. The CDR3 nucleotides read TGCGCCAGCAGCTTTAGCGGGGGGCCCACAGATACGCAGTATTTT.

The CDR3 loop reads CASTPGRLTNYGYTF. For the CDR3, the DNA is TGTGCCAGCACCCCCGGACGGCTTACTAACTATGGCTACACCTTC. This sequence joins TRBV7-2 and TRBJ1-2, with no clear D. Trimming shortened V by 7 bases and J by 0 bases, and 15 bases separated the two germline ends. CDR3 length: 15 amino acids. Per germline, CDR1 SGHTA and CDR2 FQGNSA. Together with reference TRBV7-2 and TRBJ1-2, the CDR3 gives the full variable domain: GAGVSQSPSNKVTEKGKDVELRCDPISGHTALYWYRQSLGQGLEFLIYFQGNSAPDKSGLPSDRFSAERTGGSVSTLTIQRTQQEDSAVYLCASTPGRLTNYGYTFGSGTRLTVV.

The rearrangement uses TRBV30 and TRBJ1-1; no definite D call. Trimming left V 5 bases short and J 1 base short, with 11 bases between. The CDR3 runs 13 residues. Germline V gene lookup returns CDR1 GTSNPN and CDR2 SVGIG (reference sequence). The CDR3 sequence is CAWRRATNTEAFF. In DNA, the CDR3 is TGTGCCTGGCGACGGGCGACGAACACTGAAGCTTTCTTT.

This clone was picked up one time. The chain combines TRBV2 with TRBJ1-1, with no clear D. Germline CDR1 is SNHLY and CDR2 is FYNNEI. The V and J ends lost 8 bases and 6 bases respectively, with 13 bases between them. This CDR3 is 12 amino acids long. The CDR3 is CASSLVAAEAFF. Written as DNA, the CDR3 is TGTGCCAGCTCCCTCGTTGCGGCTGAAGCTTTCTTT. The full variable domain, its missing parts supplied by reference TRBV2 and TRBJ1-1, is EPEVTQTPSHQVTQMGQEVILRCVPISNHLYFYWYRQILGQKVEFLVSFYNNEISEKSEIFDDQFSVERPDGSNFTLKIRSTKLEDSAMYFCASSLVAAEAFFGQGTRLTVV.

This chain connects TRBV5-4 to TRBJ2-7; tentatively, D is TRBD1 or TRBD2 (5 bases each). Germline V gene sequence: CDR1 SGHNT, CDR2 YYREEE (reference sequence). Trimming stripped 1 base from V and 11 bases from J, with 13 bases between. The CDR3 loop spans 12 amino acids. The CDR3 loop reads CASSLLGERKYF. Here the CDR3 DNA reads TGTGCCAGCAGCTTGTTGGGGGAGCGAAAGTACTTC.

The V and J genes are TRBV3-1 (or the pseudogene TRBV3-2) and TRBJ2-7, with 11 nucleotides matching TRBD2. Trimming at V came to 6 bases and at J to 6 bases, leaving 7 bases not matched to a gene. In germline, CDR1 is LGHDT, CDR2 YNNKEL (reference sequence). This CDR3 region has 14 residues. The CDR3 region is CASSVAGGLPEQYF. CDR3 nucleotide sequence: TGTGCCAGCAGTGTAGCGGGGGGGCTACCCGAGCAGTACTTC.

This chain links TRBV30 with TRBJ1-2, with D perhaps TRBD1 (6 bases). V was trimmed by 3 bases and J by 8 bases, leaving 19 bases between them. From germline, CDR1 is GTSNPN and CDR2 SVGIG (reference sequence). The CDR3 is made up of 14 amino acids. The CDR3, as DNA: TGTGCCTGGAGGCCGGGGGCCCTCAGCGGCGGCTACACCTTC. Its protein is CAWRPGALSGGYTF.